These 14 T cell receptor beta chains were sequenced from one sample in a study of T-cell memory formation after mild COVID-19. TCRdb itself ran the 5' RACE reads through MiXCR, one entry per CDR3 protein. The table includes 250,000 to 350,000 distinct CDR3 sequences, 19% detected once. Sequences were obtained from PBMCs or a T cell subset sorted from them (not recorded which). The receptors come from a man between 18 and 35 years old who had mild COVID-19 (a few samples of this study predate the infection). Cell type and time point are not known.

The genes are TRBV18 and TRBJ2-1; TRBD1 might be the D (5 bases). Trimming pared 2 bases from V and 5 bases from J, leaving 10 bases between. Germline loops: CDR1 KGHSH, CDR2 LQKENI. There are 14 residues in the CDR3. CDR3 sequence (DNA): TGTGCCAGCTCACCATTGACAGCAAACAATGAGCAGTTCTTC. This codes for CASSPLTANNEQFF.

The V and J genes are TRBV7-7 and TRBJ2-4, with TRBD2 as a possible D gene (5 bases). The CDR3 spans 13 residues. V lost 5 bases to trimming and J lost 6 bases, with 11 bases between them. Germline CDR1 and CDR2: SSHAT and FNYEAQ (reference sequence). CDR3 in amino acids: CASSGGPLNIQYF. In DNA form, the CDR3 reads TGTGCCAGCAGCGGAGGACCACTAAACATTCAGTACTTC.

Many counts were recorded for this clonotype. For the CDR3, the DNA is TGTGCCAGCAGCTCCCTGACGTCAAGTCAGTACTTC. Protein: CASSSLTSSQYF. This chain uses TRBV5-6 with TRBJ2-7; D is unresolved. The CDR3 loop spans 12 amino acids. V gave up 3 bases and J gave up 10 bases, with 14 bases separating them. CDR1 and CDR2 (germline): SGHDT, YYEEEE.

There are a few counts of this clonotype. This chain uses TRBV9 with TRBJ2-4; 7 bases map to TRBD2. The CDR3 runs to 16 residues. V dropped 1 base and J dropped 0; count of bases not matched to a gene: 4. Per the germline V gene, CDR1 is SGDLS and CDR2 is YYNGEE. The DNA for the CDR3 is TGTGCCAGCAGCGTAACGGGGGGTCGAGCCAAAAACATTCAGTACTTC. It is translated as CASSVTGGRAKNIQYF.

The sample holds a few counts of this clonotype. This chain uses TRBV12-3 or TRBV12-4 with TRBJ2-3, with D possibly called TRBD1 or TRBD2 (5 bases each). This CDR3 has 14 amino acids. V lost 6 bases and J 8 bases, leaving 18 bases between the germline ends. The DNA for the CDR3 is TGTGCCAGCAGCGTTGACAGCCCAAGCGGTACGCAGTATTTT. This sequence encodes CASSVDSPSGTQYF.

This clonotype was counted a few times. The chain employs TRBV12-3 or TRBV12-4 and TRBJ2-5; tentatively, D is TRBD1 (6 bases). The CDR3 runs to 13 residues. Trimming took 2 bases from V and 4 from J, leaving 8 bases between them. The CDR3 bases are TGTGCCAGCAGTTTAATAGGGGGAGAGACCCAGTACTTC. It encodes CASSLIGGETQYF.

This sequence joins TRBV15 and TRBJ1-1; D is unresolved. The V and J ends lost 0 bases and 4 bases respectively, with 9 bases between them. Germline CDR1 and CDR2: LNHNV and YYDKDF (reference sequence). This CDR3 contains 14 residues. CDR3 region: CATSRDGFGTEAFF. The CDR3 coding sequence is TGTGCCACCAGCAGAGACGGGTTTGGCACTGAAGCTTTCTTT.

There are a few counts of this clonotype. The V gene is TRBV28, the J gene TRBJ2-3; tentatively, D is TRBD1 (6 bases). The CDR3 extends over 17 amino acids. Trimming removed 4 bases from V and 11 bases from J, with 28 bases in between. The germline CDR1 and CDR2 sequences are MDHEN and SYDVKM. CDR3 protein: CASSSSGQLLKPSGQYF. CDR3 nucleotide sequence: TGTGCCAGCAGTTCTTCCGGACAGCTCTTAAAACCTTCGGGGCAGTATTTT.

CDR3 nucleotide sequence: TGCGCCAGCAGCCGGACGGCAGGGTTAAGCTCCTACGAGCAGTACTTC. The encoded protein is CASSRTAGLSSYEQYF. The chain uses TRBV4-1 and TRBJ2-7, with a weak D call TRBD1 (5 bases). This CDR3 spans 16 amino acids. V lost 4 bases and J 0 bases, leaving 16 bases between the germline ends. The V gene's germline CDR1 is MGHRA and CDR2 YSYEKL.

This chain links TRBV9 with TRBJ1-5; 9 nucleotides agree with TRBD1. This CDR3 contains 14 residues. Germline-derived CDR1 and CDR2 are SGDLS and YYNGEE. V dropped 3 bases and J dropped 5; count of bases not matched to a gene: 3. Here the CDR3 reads CASSGGTGYQPQHF. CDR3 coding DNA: TGTGCCAGCAGCGGCGGGACAGGGTATCAGCCCCAGCATTTT.

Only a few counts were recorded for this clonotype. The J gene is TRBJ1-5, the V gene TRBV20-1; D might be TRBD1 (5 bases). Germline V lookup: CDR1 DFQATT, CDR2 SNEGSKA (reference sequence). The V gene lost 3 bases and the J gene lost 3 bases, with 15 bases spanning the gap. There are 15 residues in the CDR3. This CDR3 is CSASSGRPNNQPQHF. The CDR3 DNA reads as TGCAGTGCTAGTTCAGGGCGGCCTAACAATCAGCCCCAGCATTTT.

DNA of the CDR3: TGCAGTGCTAGTTACGGCCTGGCCCCAGATACGCAGTATTTT. It translates to CSASYGLAPDTQYF. The chain uses TRBV20-1 and TRBJ2-3, with D unclear. V lost 3 bases and J lost 4, with 14 bases in between. The germline V gene has CDR1 DFQATT and CDR2 SNEGSKA (reference sequence). This CDR3 has 14 residues.

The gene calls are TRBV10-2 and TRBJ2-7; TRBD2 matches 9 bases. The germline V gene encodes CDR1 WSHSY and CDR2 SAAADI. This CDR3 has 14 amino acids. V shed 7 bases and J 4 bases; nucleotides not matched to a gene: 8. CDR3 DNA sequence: TGCGCCAGCAACGAGCGGGGGGCGTCATACGAGCAGTACTTC. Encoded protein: CASNERGASYEQYF.

The CDR3 DNA sequence: TGTGCCACCAGTGATTTCACTGAGCAGTTCTTC. This sequence encodes CATSDFTEQFF. This sequence joins TRBV24-1 and TRBJ2-1; D is unclear. The CDR3 contains 11 residues. CDR1 and CDR2 from the germline V gene are KGHDR and SFDVKD. Trimming shortened V by 1 base and J by 9 bases, and 3 bases separated the two germline ends.